The 26 T cell receptor beta chains in this list originate from one sample, sequenced in a study of blood T cell repertoires in COVID-19. Sequencing used immunoSEQ multiplex PCR; TCRdb keeps in-frame clones, though not all of them. The data hold over 55,000 clones, with 87% observed a single time. The sample comprised peripheral blood. The receptors were sampled from a man between 50 and 59 years old with active COVID-19.

The chain joins TRBV27 to TRBJ2-7; 9 bases are a match to TRBD2. This CDR3 has 17 amino acids. Per the germline V gene, CDR1 is MNHEY and CDR2 is SMNVEV (reference sequence). V lost 5 bases to trimming and J lost 0 bases; unmatched junction nucleotides: 11. For the CDR3, the DNA is TGTGCCAGCAGTCCCCGCGGGGGGGGGCCTATCTCCTACGAGCAGTACTTC. Its translation is CASSPRGGGPISYEQYF.

V is TRBV28 and J is TRBJ1-6; D ambiguous. The germline V and J ends were trimmed by 8 bases and 1 base, with 12 bases remaining between them. The length of the CDR3 is 15 residues. Germline V gene data show CDR1 as MDHEN and CDR2 as SYDVKM. In DNA, the CDR3 is TGTGCCAGCGGTGTTGGCAGGTCCTATAATTCACCCCTCCACTTT. Protein product: CASGVGRSYNSPLHF.

This chain links TRBV5-6 with TRBJ2-7; possible D gene TRBD1, 6 bases. The CDR3 runs 16 residues. Per the germline V gene, CDR1 is SGHDT and CDR2 is YYEEEE. Trimming took 0 bases from V and 6 from J, leaving 19 bases between them. This CDR3 is CASSLGPRETGREQYF. In nucleotides, the CDR3 is TGTGCCAGCAGCTTGGGGCCGAGGGAGACAGGACGCGAGCAGTACTTC.

The chain joins TRBV18 to TRBJ2-7, with TRBD1 matching 9 bases. Looked up from germline, CDR1 is KGHSH and CDR2 is LQKENI. The CDR3 spans 12 residues. Trimming removed 3 bases from V and 6 bases from J; junction bases left unmatched: 0. The CDR3 protein is CASSPTGGEQYF. CDR3 bases: TGTGCCAGCTCACCGACAGGGGGCGAGCAGTACTTC.

The chain uses TRBV19 and TRBJ2-3, with a tentative D call TRBD2 (6 bases). Germline V gene lookup returns CDR1 LNHDA and CDR2 SQIVND (reference sequence). V was shortened by 5 bases and J by 2 bases, with 20 bases between the two germline ends. CDR3 length equals 17 residues. The CDR3 nucleotides are TGTGCCAGTAGTCCCCGACTTCGTAGCGGACCCACAGATACGCAGTATTTT. Amino acids: CASSPRLRSGPTDTQYF.

The rearrangement joins TRBV24-1 to TRBJ2-1, with D tentatively TRBD2 (5 bases). This CDR3 region has 13 residues. Trimming removed 3 bases at V and 4 bases at J, with 6 bases between. Germline CDR1 is KGHDR and CDR2 is SFDVKD. The CDR3 nucleotides read TGTGCCACCAGTGATCCGGGGTACAATGAGCAGTTCTTC. Translation: CATSDPGYNEQFF.

V and J are TRBV11-2 and TRBJ1-1, with a weak D call TRBD1 (6 bases). The V end lost 3 bases, the J end lost 6 bases, and 11 bases lay between the germline ends. The CDR3 length is 13 residues. The germline V gene encodes CDR1 SGHAT and CDR2 FQNNGV. CDR3 protein: CASSFIQGPEAFF. The CDR3, as DNA: TGTGCCAGCAGCTTCATACAGGGACCTGAAGCTTTCTTT.

This clone was seen more than once but under ten times. This chain connects TRBV28 to TRBJ2-7; 10 bases agree with TRBD1. The CDR3 length is 14 residues. Trimming at V came to 6 bases and at J to 7 bases, leaving 9 bases not matched to a gene. The V gene's germline CDR1 is MDHEN and CDR2 SYDVKM. CDR3 sequence reads: CASSVRQGAGEQYF. CDR3 nucleotide sequence: TGTGCCAGCAGCGTCAGACAGGGGGCGGGAGAGCAGTACTTC. The full variable domain, with the rest looked up from reference TRBV28 and TRBJ2-7, is DVKVTQSSRYLVKRTGEKVFLECVQDMDHENMFWYRQDPGLGLRLIYFSYDVKMKEKGDIPEGYSVSREKKERFSLILESASTNQTSMYLCASSVRQGAGEQYFGPGTRLTVT.

This clone occurred a few times. The J gene is TRBJ2-3, the V gene TRBV9; 9 bases line up with TRBD2. The CDR3 has 17 amino acids. V shed 2 bases, J shed 5 bases, and the junction held 12 bases outside the gene matches. Per germline, CDR1 SGDLS and CDR2 YYNGEE. CDR3 DNA: TGTGCCAGCAGCGTGGATTCTTTAGCGGGGGTAGGAGATACGCAGTATTTT. Protein: CASSVDSLAGVGDTQYF.

The rearrangement joins TRBV30 to TRBJ1-6; D not resolved. The CDR3 covers 15 residues. Germline V gives CDR1 GTSNPN, CDR2 SVGIG (reference sequence). V lost 1 base and J 9 bases, leaving 16 bases between the germline ends. The CDR3 protein is CAWSGRAGAGSPLHF. CDR3 coding DNA: TGTGCCTGGAGTGGTCGCGCGGGAGCGGGTTCACCCCTCCACTTT. Full variable domain (rest looked up from reference TRBV30 and TRBJ1-6): SQTIHQWPATLVQPVGSPLSLECTVEGTSNPNLYWYRQAAGRGLQLLFYSVGIGQISSEVPQNLSASRPQDRQFILSSKKLLLSDSGFYLCAWSGRAGAGSPLHFGNGTRLTVT.

In its sample, this clone was seen a few times. The gene calls are TRBV7-2 and TRBJ2-7, with 12 bases aligning to TRBD2. The V segment lost 1 base and the J segment 2 bases; nucleotides outside the gene matches: 9. The CDR3 is 18 residues long. Germline V gene lookup returns CDR1 SGHTA and CDR2 FQGNSA. CDR3 amino acids: CASSLVGTASGGAYEQYF. CDR3 DNA: TGTGCCAGCAGCTTAGTGGGGACTGCTAGCGGGGGGGCCTACGAGCAGTACTTC.

The V and J genes are TRBV6-5 and TRBJ2-1; TRBD1 might be the D (5 bases). V shed 0 bases and J shed 4 bases, with 7 bases lying between them. The germline V gene has CDR1 MNHEY and CDR2 SVGAGI. The CDR3 loop spans 14 amino acids. CDR3 nucleotides: TGTGCCAGCAGTTACTCACGACAGTACAATGAGCAGTTCTTC. Encoded protein: CASSYSRQYNEQFF.

The V gene is TRBV7-2, the J gene TRBJ2-4; 7 positions match TRBD2. Germline-derived CDR1 and CDR2 are SGHTA and FQGNSA. The CDR3 has 14 amino acids. The ends lost 5 bases at V and 8 bases at J; junction bases unmatched: 9. The DNA of the CDR3 is TGTGCCAGCAGCCCTCTAGCGGTGGGGGACATTCAGTACTTC. Amino acid sequence: CASSPLAVGDIQYF.

The chain links TRBV7-9 to TRBJ1-5, with 7 bases lining up with TRBD1. The CDR3 totals 14 residues. V shed 3 bases and J 7 bases; nucleotides not matched to a gene: 6. Per the germline V gene, CDR1 is SEHNR and CDR2 is FQNEAQ (reference sequence). The CDR3 region is CASSLTGTYQPQHF. CDR3 coding DNA: TGTGCCAGCAGCTTGACAGGGACCTACCAGCCCCAGCATTTT.

This clone was counted a single time. The V call is TRBV7-2, the J call TRBJ1-5, with 10 bases fitting TRBD1. Unmatched junction bases numbered 3, after V lost 6 bases and J lost 1 base. This CDR3 spans 15 amino acids. CDR1 and CDR2 from the germline V gene are SGHTA and FQGNSA. The CDR3 sequence is CASRGGQGSNQPQHF. CDR3 nucleotide sequence: TGTGCCAGCAGGGGGGGACAGGGGAGCAATCAGCCCCAGCATTTT.

This chain links TRBV30 with TRBJ2-3, with TRBD2 matching 9 bases. Unmatched junction bases numbered 2, after V lost 2 bases and J lost 2 bases. Germline V gives CDR1 GTSNPN, CDR2 SVGIG (reference sequence). This CDR3 contains 14 residues. Written as DNA, the CDR3 is TGTGCCTGGAGTAGCGGGAGGACCACAGATACGCAGTATTTT. Protein sequence: CAWSSGRTTDTQYF.

The chain recombines TRBV28 with TRBJ2-7; 9 nucleotides line up with TRBD1. The junction had 5 bases not matched to a gene; V was cut back by 9 bases and J by 2 bases. Germline V lookup: CDR1 MDHEN, CDR2 SYDVKM. The CDR3 is 13 residues long. The CDR3 reads CASADRGPYEQYF. The CDR3 DNA sequence: TGTGCCAGTGCGGACAGGGGCCCCTACGAGCAGTACTTC.

The CDR3 reads CASSTVPGNTEAFF. The CDR3 DNA reads as TGTGCCAGCTCAACCGTCCCGGGGAACACTGAAGCTTTCTTT. The V gene is TRBV28, the J gene TRBJ1-1, with unresolved D. Germline V gene sequence: CDR1 MDHEN, CDR2 SYDVKM. This CDR3 is 14 amino acids long. Trimming removed 8 bases at V and 1 base at J, with 14 bases between.

V is TRBV7-9 and J is TRBJ2-2, with D tentatively TRBD1 (6 bases). V lost 5 bases and J 0 bases, leaving 10 bases between the germline ends. The CDR3 sequence is 15 residues long. The germline V gene has CDR1 SEHNR and CDR2 FQNEAQ (reference sequence). CDR3 coding DNA: TGTGCCAGCAGCCCCAGGGGCTCGAACACCGGGGAGCTGTTTTTT. Residues: CASSPRGSNTGELFF. The full variable domain, in which reference TRBV7-9 and TRBJ2-2 provide the parts outside the CDR3, is DTGVSQNPRHKITKRGQNVTFRCDPISEHNRLYWYRQTLGQGPEFLTYFQNEAQLEKSRLLSDRFSAERPKGSFSTLEIQRTEQGDSAMYLCASSPRGSNTGELFFGEGSRLTVL.

The chain is built from TRBV7-9 and TRBJ2-7; 9 bases are a match to TRBD2. The CDR3 has 15 residues. The V segment lost 5 bases and the J segment 0 bases; nucleotides outside the gene matches: 5. CDR1 and CDR2 from the germline V gene are SEHNR and FQNEAQ (reference sequence). The DNA of the CDR3 is TGTGCCAGCAGCAAGACTAGCGGATACTCCTACGAGCAGTACTTC. Amino acids: CASSKTSGYSYEQYF.

The V call is TRBV5-1, the J call TRBJ2-5; D may be TRBD2 (6 bases). Germline values: CDR1 SGHRS, CDR2 YFSETQ. This CDR3 contains 17 residues. V lost 0 bases and J lost 8, with 23 bases in between. CDR3 residues: CASSLDLTGSWVATQYF. The CDR3 DNA sequence: TGCGCCAGCAGCTTGGATCTTACCGGGAGCTGGGTTGCTACCCAGTACTTC.

The rearrangement joins TRBV5-1 to TRBJ2-1; 12 nucleotides match TRBD2. Trimming took 4 bases from V and 1 from J; bases not matched to a gene: 3. The CDR3 extends over 16 amino acids. The germline gives CDR1 SGHRS, CDR2 YFSETQ. The CDR3 reads CASSTGTSGSYNEQFF. CDR3 bases: TGCGCCAGCAGCACCGGGACTAGCGGGTCCTACAATGAGCAGTTCTTC.

The chain employs TRBV28 and TRBJ2-3; D uncertain. Germline V gene lookup returns CDR1 MDHEN and CDR2 SYDVKM. The V gene lost 7 bases and the J gene lost 2 bases, with 7 bases spanning the gap. The CDR3 has 12 amino acids. This chain's CDR3 is CASNPNTDTQYF. Here the CDR3 DNA reads TGTGCCAGCAACCCTAACACAGATACGCAGTATTTT.

The V and J genes are TRBV25-1 and TRBJ2-7, with D uncertain. Trimming cost V 7 bases and J 0 bases, with 7 bases left between them. CDR1 is MGHDK and CDR2 is SYGVNS in the germline V gene. The CDR3 has 12 amino acids. The CDR3 bases are TGTGCCAGCATCGCGGACTCCTACGAGCAGTACTTC. It specifies CASIADSYEQYF.

A single count supports this clone. The chain links TRBV11-2 to TRBJ1-6; D gene uncertain. Trimming took off 3 bases at V and 9 bases at J, with 15 bases between the two ends. CDR1 and CDR2 (germline): SGHAT, FQNNGV. The CDR3 loop spans 15 amino acids. Here the CDR3 DNA reads TGTGCCAGCAGCTTCAACAGAGGAGGAAGTTCACCCCTCCACTTT. As protein: CASSFNRGGSSPLHF.

Points on this clone: One end of the junction fails to match germline, which may point to a read error. The chain recombines TRBV7-7 with TRBJ2-3; perhaps TRBD1 as D (6 bases). The CDR3 is 13 amino acids. The germline V gene has CDR1 SSHAT and CDR2 FNYEAQ (reference sequence). The CDR3 spells CASSPTTGSTQYF. The CDR3 DNA sequence: TGTGCTAGCAGCCCTACAACAGGGAGCACGCAGTATTTT.